This passage covers 5 T cell receptor beta chains from one sample sequenced in a study of OX40 agonist ivuxolimab in advanced cancers. Only in-frame clones appear in the TCRdb table, and some are missing; sequencing was by immunoSEQ multiplex PCR. The sample includes over 65,000 clones, about nine tenths of them seen just once. Sequences were derived from CD4+ or CD8+ T cells sorted from blood, sampled in a trial of the OX40 agonist ivuxolimab. All receptors come from an adult with an advanced solid tumor such as melanoma, head and neck, liver or kidney cancer.

The genes are TRBV5-1 and TRBJ2-1, with 10 nucleotides matching TRBD2. Germline V lookup: CDR1 SGHRS, CDR2 YFSETQ. The CDR3 is 16 residues long. Trimming took 0 bases from V and 3 from J; bases not matched to a gene: 3. This CDR3 reads CASSLAERGGYNEQFF. The CDR3 DNA reads as TGCGCCAGCAGCTTGGCGGAGCGGGGGGGCTACAATGAGCAGTTCTTC.

CDR3 in amino acids: CASSVGQGWYEQYF. For the CDR3, the DNA is TGTGCCAGCAGCGTGGGACAGGGATGGTACGAGCAGTACTTC. The V call is TRBV9, the J call TRBJ2-7; TRBD1 matches 9 bases. After removal of 2 bases from V and 4 bases from J, the junction contained 4 bases not matched to a gene. Germline assignment: CDR1 SGDLS and CDR2 YYNGEE. The CDR3 extends over 14 amino acids. Supplemented by reference TRBV9 and TRBJ2-7, the full variable domain reads DSGVTQTPKHLITATGQRVTLRCSPRSGDLSVYWYQQSLDQGLQFLIQYYNGEERAKGNILERFSAQQFPDLHSELNLSSLELGDSALYFCASSVGQGWYEQYFGPGTRLTVT.

This clone was seen just once. The gene calls are TRBV6-1 and TRBJ2-7; tentatively, D is TRBD2 (6 bases). CDR3 length: 17 amino acids. V shed 3 bases and J shed 1 base, with 19 bases lying between them. Germline V gives CDR1 MNHNS, CDR2 SASEGT. The CDR3 region is CASSDTGLLTESYEQYF. The CDR3 DNA reads TGTGCCAGCAGTGATACGGGACTCCTGACGGAATCCTACGAGCAGTACTTC.

This chain links TRBV7-6 with TRBJ2-7, with a tentative D call TRBD2 (5 bases). The CDR3 loop spans 14 amino acids. Germline CDR1 reads SGHVS; CDR2 reads FNYEAQ. Trimming cost V 2 bases and J 2 bases, with 10 bases left between them. The CDR3 reads CASSLRTFAYEQYF. The CDR3 region has the DNA TGTGCCAGCAGCTTAAGGACTTTCGCCTACGAGCAGTACTTC. Drawing the rest from reference TRBV7-6 and TRBJ2-7, the complete variable domain is GAGVSQSPRYKVTKRGQDVALRCDPISGHVSLYWYRQALGQGPEFLTYFNYEAQQDKSGLPNDRFSAERPEGSISTLTIQRTEQRDSAMYRCASSLRTFAYEQYFGPGTRLTVT.

The chain is built from TRBV4-1 and TRBJ2-7, with D uncertain. Per the germline V gene, CDR1 is MGHRA and CDR2 is YSYEKL. The CDR3 spans 13 residues. Trimming removed 3 bases at V and 3 bases at J, with 9 bases between. In nucleotides, the CDR3 is TGCGCCAGCAGCCATGGGTCCGGCTACGAGCAGTACTTC. Its protein is CASSHGSGYEQYF.